The entry that follows covers one T cell receptor (beta chain) sequence. This clone was seen a handful of times. Its antigen remains unidentified. Base qualities are not provided; no much larger clone lies one nucleotide away. The source of the sample is a study of cytomegalovirus exposure and HLA in healthy donors (dated by TCRdb to 2016 to 2017). Context from the whole study: In an earlier analysis of under 750 of the donors, about 270 Gb of sequence data and 90 million to 120 million unique TCR beta sequences from 180 million or so T cells were reported. An early release covering roughly 640 HLA-typed donors comprised approximately 290 gigabases of sequencing data and some 79 million unique TCR sequences. The genetic ancestry cluster associated with self-reported Caucasian donors included 70% to 85% of the 300 to 400 genotyped donors. The study was designed to test whether signatures of past pathogen exposure could be identified by cataloging public T cell receptors. The study used immunosequencing to profile the T cell repertoires of approximately 640 subjects and linked those repertoires to cytomegalovirus serostatus. Besides the first cohort of 666 subjects, a separate validation cohort made up of over 95 different subjects was used. To predict cytomegalovirus infection status, the study brought together high-throughput TCR immunosequencing, statistical association of individual TCRs with disease status, and machine learning. In a later analysis, previously published TCR beta repertoires from 500 to 750 donors were re-analyzed and high-resolution HLA genotyping was added so that TCR occurrence patterns could be studied. Rather than using new phenotypic data, the later analysis identified candidate immune exposures from TCR beta sequences and from how often those sequences occurred across donors. An earlier analysis of fewer than 750 of the donors used high-throughput TCR beta sequencing to judge whether each TCR beta V gene segment behaved as functional or pseudogenic. Donor age, sex, ethnicity and CMV serostatus were compiled alongside the repertoire data. A later genetic analysis used genome-wide SNP genotypes for about 65% of the roughly 700 donors, treating that subset as a discovery cohort. All discovery cohort repertoires had been generated using a single sequencing platform. HLA typing included class I and class II loci at four-digit resolution. Typing coverage varied by locus: 629-630 donors for A, B, C, DRB1 and DQB1; 500 to 550 for DQA1; some 610 for DPA1; 450 to 480 for DPB1. Because of strong linkage in the cohort, roughly five DR-DQ haplotypes were treated as single units for association and clustering. Across 398 genotyped donors of the cohort, an average of roughly 250,000 unique TCR beta nucleotide sequences per donor were sequenced, and 15% to 20% of those sequences were non-productive.

The cohort comprised 670 or so healthy bone marrow donors. At the time of sampling, all cohort members were nominally healthy, though unrecorded immune exposures were likely present. The donor was CMV seronegative and was included in the group of approximately 350 seronegative cohort members. Each donor provided a peripheral blood sample, and peripheral blood mononuclear cells were used for TCR beta sequencing. The Qiagen DNeasy Blood Extraction Kit was used to extract genomic DNA from the blood cell samples. For this chain, trimming is 5 bases at the V end and 1 base at the J end, and the number of junction bases without a gene match is 6. The CDR3 contains 15 residues, cysteine and phenylalanine counted. The sequence is cut down to CDR3 DNA, 45 bases in frame from base 1. CDR1 SEHNR and CDR2 FQNEAQ were looked up in the germline V gene (reference sequence). Receptor libraries were prepared by the immunoSEQ multiplex PCR assay. The multiplex PCR relied on a mix of 60 forward primers for TCR Vbeta segments and 13 reverse primers for TCR Jbeta segments. The CDR3 region of rearranged TCR beta genes was amplified from genomic DNA with a multiplex PCR assay. Amplified TCR beta libraries were sequenced as 87-base-pair reads on the Illumina HiSeq System. Processing in the source paper ran as follows. In a later analysis, roughly 80 million unique TCR beta chains were counted across the 650 to 750 repertoires, and around 11 million of these chains were shared by at least two donors. A nearest-neighbor algorithm error-corrected the raw reads and collapsed the reads into unique sequences, merging closely related sequences to remove PCR and sequencing errors. V, D and J gene segments were assigned by aligning CDR3 sequences to IMGT reference sequences. Each retained sequence needed at least a six-nucleotide match to both a V gene segment and a J gene segment. A rearrangement counted as productive if the CDR3 had no stop codons and remained in frame with V and J, and every other rearrangement counted as non-productive. CDR3 was defined according to IMGT convention as the region running from the second conserved V-encoded cysteine to the conserved J-encoded phenylalanine. The earlier analysis of about 610 of the donors excluded any sequence lacking an unambiguous match to a single V gene segment. In an earlier analysis of almost 600 of the donors, a V segment was called functional when productive rearrangements were above 56.7%, and segregating when the standard deviation between donors exceeded 5%. To diagnose cytomegalovirus status from the catalog of TCR beta chain sequences, a statistical classification framework was built. In a later analysis, TCR nucleotide sequences were compared against IMGT/GENE-DB human TR gene sequences so that V and J genes could be assigned. In a later analysis, CDR3 sequences and most-parsimonious VDJ recombination scenarios were assigned using the TCRdist pipeline. In a later analysis, every TCR beta chain was defined by the combination of its CDR3 amino acid sequence and its V-gene family, and reads without a unique V-gene family were dropped. A later analysis removed 500 to 600 highly shared, low-generation-probability nucleotide sequences to deal with suspected cross-contamination and a sequencing artifact. In a later analysis, a clonal expansion index was calculated for each public chain from normalized within-repertoire ranks of inferred template counts. In a later analysis, generation probabilities were computed with a VDJ recombination model fitted to out-of-frame rearrangements, and the resulting probabilities were checked against IGoR. A later analysis scored TCR-TCR, TCR-HLA and TCR-CMV co-occurrence with hypergeometric tests, applying a repertoire-size bias correction to TCR pairs. False discovery rates were estimated in a later analysis by permuting HLA or CMV assignments 20 times. A later analysis grouped co-occurring TCRs with DBSCAN, adding TCRdist sequence similarity when clustering within HLA-allele-positive subsets. Co-occurrence clustering excluded repertoires with fewer than 30,000 or more than 120,000 public chains, plus five with anomalous nucleotide sharing. The clones in this table, taken by TCRdb from immuneACCESS, are in-frame only. Not every clone is retained; where verified, under half of the shortfall comes from an unresolved V gene, and the cause of the rest is unknown. V and J calls and clone size follow that table, whereas D and trimming were derived from the DNA. For this sample the table gives approximately 140,000 clones, of which just over 75% were detected only once. Together, the top ten hold around 1.9% of the sample.

Broader findings and caveats from the paper: Some IMGT-functional V segments, including TRBV6-2 and TRBV6-3, could not be distinguished by the 87-base-pair reads and were therefore excluded. According to a later genetic analysis, donors in an Asian-associated ancestry cluster had fewer N-insertions in productive TCRs than the approximately 690-donor mean. In a later analysis, most CMV-associated TCR beta chains were found to appear HLA-restricted, with HLA associations seemingly driven largely by CMV exposure. Assigning TCR associations to individual alleles was difficult when HLA alleles, especially DR and DQ, strongly co-occurred. Across donors, most TCR sequences were observed very rarely, whereas some public TCRs were present in many individuals. A few of the identified cytomegalovirus-associated TCR beta chains were confirmed in vitro to be specific for cytomegalovirus antigens. Cytomegalovirus status was reported to be diagnosed by the classifier with high specificity and sensitivity in both the original and validation cohorts. The earlier analysis of 450 to 700 of the donors excluded some 15 rarely observed V segments, including chromosome 9 orphons, because counts were too low. In a later analysis, the rate of TCR association differed among HLA loci, with DRB1 alleles having the most associated TCRs and HLA-C alleles having the fewest. Correlated functional status among segregating V segments might reflect linkage disequilibrium, but an unknown experimental factor could not be ruled out. According to a later analysis, parvovirus B19, influenza, CMV and Epstein-Barr virus appeared linked to several top co-occurrence clusters. The sequencing pipeline was judged likely to have produced a cluster of highly shared sequence variants as a technical artifact. In an earlier analysis of some 500 of the donors, most TCR beta V segments appeared in productive rearrangements about 90% or about 30% of the time, broadly matching IMGT annotations. Roughly uniform sequencing depth across donors was assumed in presence/absence analyses, although this assumption may not hold. V-gene and J-gene trimming of TCR beta chains was associated with a missense DCLRE1C variant in a later genetic analysis, and the association was replicated in an independent cohort. The study gave a list of roughly 150 TCR beta chains associated with cytomegalovirus. It was suggested by the authors that the approach could potentially be generalized to other disease states and immunological phenotypes. In a later analysis, HLA-associated TCR beta chains showed more clonal expansion and lower generation probabilities than non-associated chains that were equally common. CMV serostatus was the only immune exposure information available for the cohort. In this cohort, only TCR beta chains were sequenced, and detectable features were limited by the absence of alpha or paired-chain data. Because some donors lacked HLA typing at each locus, the association tests relied only on the typed subset. In a later analysis, over 15,000 TCR beta sequences were associated with specific HLA alleles at a false discovery rate of 0.05. A further reported finding was that TCR beta sequences accurately predicted the HLA-A and HLA-B alleles for most subjects in the first cohort.

The sequence came from a woman aged 50 to 60 in good health and CMV-seronegative. Material for sequencing was PBMCs. This sequence uses TRBV7-9 and TRBJ1-1; TRBD1 lines up with 8 middle nucleotides. CDR3 protein: CASSPVGTGNTEAFF. Read as DNA, the sequence is TGTGCCAGCAGCCCCGTCGGGACAGGGAACACTGAAGCTTTCTTT.